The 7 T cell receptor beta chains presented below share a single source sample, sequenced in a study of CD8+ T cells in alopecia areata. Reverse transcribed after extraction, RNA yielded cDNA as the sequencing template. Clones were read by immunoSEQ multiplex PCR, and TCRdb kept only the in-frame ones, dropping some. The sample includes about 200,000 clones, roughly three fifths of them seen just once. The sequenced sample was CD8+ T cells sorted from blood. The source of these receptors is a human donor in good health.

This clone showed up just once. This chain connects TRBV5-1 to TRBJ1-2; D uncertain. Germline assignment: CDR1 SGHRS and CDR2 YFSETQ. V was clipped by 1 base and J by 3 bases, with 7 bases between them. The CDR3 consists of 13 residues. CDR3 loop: CASSLRQDYGYTF. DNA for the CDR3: TGCGCCAGCAGCTTGCGTCAGGACTATGGCTACACCTTC.

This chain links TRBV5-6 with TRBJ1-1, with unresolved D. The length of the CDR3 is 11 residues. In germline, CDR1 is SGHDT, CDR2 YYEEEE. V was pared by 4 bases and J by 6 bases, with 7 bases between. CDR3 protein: CASSKTPEAFF. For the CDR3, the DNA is TGTGCCAGCAGCAAGACACCTGAAGCTTTCTTT. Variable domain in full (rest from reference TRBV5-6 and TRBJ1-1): DAGVTQSPTHLIKTRGQQVTLRCSPKSGHDTVSWYQQALGQGPQFIFQYYEEEERQRGNFPDRFSGHQFPNYSSELNVNALLLGDSALYLCASSKTPEAFFGQGTRLTVV.

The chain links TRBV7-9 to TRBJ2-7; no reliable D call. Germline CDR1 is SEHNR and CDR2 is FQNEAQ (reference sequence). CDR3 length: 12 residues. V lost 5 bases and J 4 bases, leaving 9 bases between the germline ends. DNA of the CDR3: TGTGCCAGCAGCGGCCGGCAGTACGAGCAGTACTTC. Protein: CASSGRQYEQYF. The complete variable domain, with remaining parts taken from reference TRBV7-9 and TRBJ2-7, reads DTGVSQNPRHKITKRGQNVTFRCDPISEHNRLYWYRQTLGQGPEFLTYFQNEAQLEKSRLLSDRFSAERPKGSFSTLEIQRTEQGDSAMYLCASSGRQYEQYFGPGTRLTVT.

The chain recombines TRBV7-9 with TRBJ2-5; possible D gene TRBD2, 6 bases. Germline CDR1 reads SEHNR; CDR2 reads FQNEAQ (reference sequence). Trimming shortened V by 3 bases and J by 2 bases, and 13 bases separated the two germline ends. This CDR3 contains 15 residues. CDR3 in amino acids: CASSFLIAEQETQYF. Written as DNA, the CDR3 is TGTGCCAGCAGCTTTCTCATAGCGGAACAAGAGACCCAGTACTTC.

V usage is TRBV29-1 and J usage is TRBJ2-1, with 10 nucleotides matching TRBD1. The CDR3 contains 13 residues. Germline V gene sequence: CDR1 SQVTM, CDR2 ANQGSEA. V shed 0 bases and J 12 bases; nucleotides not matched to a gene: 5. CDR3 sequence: CSVEEGTGDGQFF. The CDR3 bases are TGCAGCGTTGAAGAGGGGACAGGGGACGGGCAGTTCTTC.

CDR3 sequence reads: CASTWDSASYNEQFF. CDR3 bases: TGTGCCAGTACTTGGGACAGTGCCTCCTACAATGAGCAGTTCTTC. The chain has TRBV19 and TRBJ2-1; TRBD1 agrees at 7 bases. This CDR3 contains 15 residues. Looked up from germline, CDR1 is LNHDA and CDR2 is SQIVND (reference sequence). Germline trimming cut 7 bases from V and 0 bases from J; bases unmatched to any gene: 6.

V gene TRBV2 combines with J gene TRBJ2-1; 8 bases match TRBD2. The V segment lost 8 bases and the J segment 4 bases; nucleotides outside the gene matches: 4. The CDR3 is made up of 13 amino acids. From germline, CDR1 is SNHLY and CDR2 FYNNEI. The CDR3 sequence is CASAGGGYNEQFF. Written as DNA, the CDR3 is TGTGCCAGCGCGGGGGGAGGGTACAATGAGCAGTTCTTC. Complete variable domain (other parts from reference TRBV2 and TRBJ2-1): EPEVTQTPSHQVTQMGQEVILRCVPISNHLYFYWYRQILGQKVEFLVSFYNNEISEKSEIFDDQFSVERPDGSNFTLKIRSTKLEDSAMYFCASAGGGYNEQFFGPGTRLTVL.